The 3 T cell receptor beta chains below were found in one sample sequenced in a study. TCRdb reprocessed the RT-PCR reads via MiXCR and lists one record per CDR3 protein. In the table there are about 680,000 distinct CDR3 sequences, 13% to 15% of which are singletons. The sequenced sample consisted of memory CD4+ T cells from blood. The receptors shown here come from a female donor in good health, serving as a healthy control.

The genes are TRBV20-1 and TRBJ1-1; D is unclear. The germline V gene encodes CDR1 DFQATT and CDR2 SNEGSKA (reference sequence). The CDR3 is 17 residues long. Between the trimmed V and J ends, which lost 0 bases and 0 bases, there was a span of 17 bases. CDR3 sequence reads: CSARDQVGARMNTEAFF. DNA for the CDR3: TGCAGTGCTAGAGACCAAGTTGGCGCCCGCATGAACACTGAAGCTTTCTTT.

The chain joins TRBV25-1 to TRBJ2-1; D is perhaps TRBD1 (5 bases). The V gene lost 6 bases and the J gene lost 9 bases, with 21 bases spanning the gap. CDR3 size: 15 residues. Germline V gene data show CDR1 as MGHDK and CDR2 as SYGVNS. The CDR3 DNA reads as TGTGCCAGCAGCCAAGAGGCGGTCAGGGTTGGTGAGCAGTTCTTC. It yields the protein CASSQEAVRVGEQFF.

This clonotype was picked up a small number of times. V and J are TRBV6-5 and TRBJ1-2, with 9 bases lining up with TRBD1. The ends lost 10 bases at V and 3 bases at J; junction bases unmatched: 9. CDR3 length: 14 amino acids. In germline, CDR1 is MNHEY, CDR2 SVGAGI. The CDR3 loop is CATTKDRGYYGYTF. CDR3 DNA: TGTGCCACGACCAAGGACAGGGGTTACTATGGCTACACCTTC.